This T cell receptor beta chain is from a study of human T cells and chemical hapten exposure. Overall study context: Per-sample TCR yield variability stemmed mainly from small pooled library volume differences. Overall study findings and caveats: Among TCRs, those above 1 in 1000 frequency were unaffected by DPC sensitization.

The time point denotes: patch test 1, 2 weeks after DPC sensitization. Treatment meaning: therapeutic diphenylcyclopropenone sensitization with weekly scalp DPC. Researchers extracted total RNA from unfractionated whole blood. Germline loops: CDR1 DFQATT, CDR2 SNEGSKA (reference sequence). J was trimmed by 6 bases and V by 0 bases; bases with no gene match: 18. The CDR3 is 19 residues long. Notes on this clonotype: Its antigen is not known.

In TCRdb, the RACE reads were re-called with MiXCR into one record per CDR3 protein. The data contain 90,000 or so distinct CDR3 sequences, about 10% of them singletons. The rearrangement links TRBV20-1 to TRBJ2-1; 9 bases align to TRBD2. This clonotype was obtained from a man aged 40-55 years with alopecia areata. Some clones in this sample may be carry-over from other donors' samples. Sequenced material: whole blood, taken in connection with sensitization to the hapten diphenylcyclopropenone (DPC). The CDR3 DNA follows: TGCAGTGCTAGAGATGGGAACAGGATGGGAGCGGGAGGTCTCAATGAGCAGTTCTTC. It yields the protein CSARDGNRMGAGGLNEQFF.